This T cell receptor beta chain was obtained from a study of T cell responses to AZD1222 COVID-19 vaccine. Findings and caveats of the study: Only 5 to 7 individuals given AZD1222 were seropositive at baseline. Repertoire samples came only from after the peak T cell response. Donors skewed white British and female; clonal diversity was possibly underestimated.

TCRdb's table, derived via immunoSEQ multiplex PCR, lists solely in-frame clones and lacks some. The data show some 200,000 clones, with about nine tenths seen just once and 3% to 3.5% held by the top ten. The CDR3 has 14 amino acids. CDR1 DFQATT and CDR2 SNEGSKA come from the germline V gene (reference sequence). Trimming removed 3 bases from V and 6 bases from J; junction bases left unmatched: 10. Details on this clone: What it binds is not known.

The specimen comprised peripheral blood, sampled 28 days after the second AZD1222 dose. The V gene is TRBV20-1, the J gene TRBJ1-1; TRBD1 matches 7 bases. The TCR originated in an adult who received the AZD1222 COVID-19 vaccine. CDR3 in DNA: TGCAGTGCTAGTCGACAGGGAATTTTCGCTGAAGCTTTCTTT. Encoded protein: CSASRQGIFAEAFF.